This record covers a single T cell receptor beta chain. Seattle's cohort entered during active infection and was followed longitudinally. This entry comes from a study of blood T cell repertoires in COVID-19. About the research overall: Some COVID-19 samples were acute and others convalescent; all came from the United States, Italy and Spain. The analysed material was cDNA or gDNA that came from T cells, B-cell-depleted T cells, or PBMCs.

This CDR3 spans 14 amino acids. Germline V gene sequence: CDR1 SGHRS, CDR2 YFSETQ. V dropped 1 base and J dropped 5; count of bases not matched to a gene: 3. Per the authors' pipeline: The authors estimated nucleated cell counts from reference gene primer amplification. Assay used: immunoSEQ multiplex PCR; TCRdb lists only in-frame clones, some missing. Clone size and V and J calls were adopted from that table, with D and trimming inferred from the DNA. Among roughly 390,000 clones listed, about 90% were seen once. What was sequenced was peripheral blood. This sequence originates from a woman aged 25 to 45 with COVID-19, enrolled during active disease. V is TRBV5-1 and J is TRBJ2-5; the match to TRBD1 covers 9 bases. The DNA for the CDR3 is TGCGCCAGCAGCTTGACAGGGGGCTTGGAGACCCAGTACTTC. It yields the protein CASSLTGGLETQYF.